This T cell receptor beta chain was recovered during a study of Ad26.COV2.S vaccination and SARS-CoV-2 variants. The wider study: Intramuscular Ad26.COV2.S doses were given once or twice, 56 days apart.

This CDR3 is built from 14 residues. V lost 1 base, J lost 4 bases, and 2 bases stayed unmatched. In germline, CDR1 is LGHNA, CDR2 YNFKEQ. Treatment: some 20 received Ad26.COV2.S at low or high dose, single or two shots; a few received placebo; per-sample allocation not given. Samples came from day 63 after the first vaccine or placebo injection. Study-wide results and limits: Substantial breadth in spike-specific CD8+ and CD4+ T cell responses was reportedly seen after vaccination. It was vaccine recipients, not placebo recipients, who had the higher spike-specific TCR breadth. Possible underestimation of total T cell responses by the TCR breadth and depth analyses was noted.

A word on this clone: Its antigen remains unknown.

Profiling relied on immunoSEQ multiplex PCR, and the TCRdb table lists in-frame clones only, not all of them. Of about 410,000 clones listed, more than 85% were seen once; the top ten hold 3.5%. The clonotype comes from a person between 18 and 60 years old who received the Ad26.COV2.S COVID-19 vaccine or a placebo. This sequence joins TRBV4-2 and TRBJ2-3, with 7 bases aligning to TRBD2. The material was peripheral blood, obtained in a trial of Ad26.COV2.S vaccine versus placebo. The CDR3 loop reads CASSQVGLADTQYF. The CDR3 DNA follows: TGTGCCAGCAGCCAAGTTGGACTAGCAGATACGCAGTATTTT.